The sequence of this T cell receptor (beta chain) was determined in a study of monozygotic twins with inflammatory bowel disease. Study results and caveats: Healthy co-twins showed greater TCRbeta diversity (inverse Simpson) than IBD patients.

Germline CDR1 reads KGHSH; CDR2 reads LQKENI. This CDR3 is 15 amino acids long. Around 4,000 ng of total RNA went into each TCR library. TCRdb re-called the 5' RACE reads, yielding one record per CDR3 amino acid sequence without DNA. The sample spans fewer than 400,000 distinct CDR3 sequences; the ten largest clones claim 5.6%. On this clonotype itself: What it binds is unknown.

Sequencing was performed on blood. This chain joins TRBV18 and TRBJ2-7. This TCR came from a human donor with ulcerative colitis or Crohn's disease, or a healthy co-twin of an affected twin (not recorded which). CDR3 loop: CASSPRTGSLYEQYF.